What follows describes a single T cell receptor beta chain. The data derive from a study of OX40 agonist ivuxolimab in advanced cancers. Method: immunoSEQ multiplex PCR; TCRdb's copy keeps in-frame clones and lacks some. The sample holds about 67,000 clones, 70% to 90% seen once. Trimming took off 1 base at V and 1 base at J, with 16 bases between the two ends. This CDR3 spans 17 amino acids. The material was CD4+ or CD8+ T cells sorted from blood, obtained in a trial of the OX40 agonist ivuxolimab. The chain combines TRBV23-1 with TRBJ1-2; tentative D call: TRBD1 (5 bases). TRBV23-1 is placed among ORFs of uncertain function. The TCR sequence derives from an adult with an advanced solid tumor such as melanoma, head and neck, liver or kidney cancer. The CDR3 bases are TGCGCCAGCAGTCAATTGGGCCCAGGGCTTCGTAACTATGGCTACACCTTC. Residues: CASSQLGPGLRNYGYTF.